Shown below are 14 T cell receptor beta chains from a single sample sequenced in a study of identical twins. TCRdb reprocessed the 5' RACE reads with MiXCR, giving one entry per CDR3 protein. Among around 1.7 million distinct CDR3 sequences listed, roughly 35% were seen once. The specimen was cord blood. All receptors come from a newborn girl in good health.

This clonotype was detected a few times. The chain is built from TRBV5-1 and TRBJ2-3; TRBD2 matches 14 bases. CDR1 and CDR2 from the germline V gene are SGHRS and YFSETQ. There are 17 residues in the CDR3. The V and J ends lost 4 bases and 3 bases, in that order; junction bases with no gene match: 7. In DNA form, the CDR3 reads TGCGCCAGCAGCCCACCCGGGACTAGCGGGAGTACAGATACGCAGTATTTT. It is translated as CASSPPGTSGSTDTQYF.

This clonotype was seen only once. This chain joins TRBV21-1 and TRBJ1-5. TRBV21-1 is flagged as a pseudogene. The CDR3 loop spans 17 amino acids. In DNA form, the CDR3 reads TGTGCCAGCAGCAAAAACAAGAATAGCGATAGCAATCAGCCCCAGCATTTT. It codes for CASSKNKNSDSNQPQHF.

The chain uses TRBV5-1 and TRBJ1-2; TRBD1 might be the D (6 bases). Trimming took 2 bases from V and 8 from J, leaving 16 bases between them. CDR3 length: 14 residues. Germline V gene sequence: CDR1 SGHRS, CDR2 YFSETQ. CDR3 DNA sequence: TGCGCCAGCAGCTTTCTGGTACAGGGTACGGGCTACACCTTC. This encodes CASSFLVQGTGYTF.

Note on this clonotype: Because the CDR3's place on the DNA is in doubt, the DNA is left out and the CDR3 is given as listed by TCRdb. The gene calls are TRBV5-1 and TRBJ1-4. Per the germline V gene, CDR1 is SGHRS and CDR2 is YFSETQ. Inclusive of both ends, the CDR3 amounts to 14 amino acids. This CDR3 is CASSFGGGNEKPFF.

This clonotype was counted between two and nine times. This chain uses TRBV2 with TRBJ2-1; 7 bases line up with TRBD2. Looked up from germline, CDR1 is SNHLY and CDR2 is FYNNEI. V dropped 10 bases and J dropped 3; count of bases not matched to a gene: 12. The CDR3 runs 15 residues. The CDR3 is CATQGSSGDYNEQFF. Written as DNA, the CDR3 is TGTGCCACCCAAGGGTCCAGCGGGGACTACAATGAGCAGTTCTTC.

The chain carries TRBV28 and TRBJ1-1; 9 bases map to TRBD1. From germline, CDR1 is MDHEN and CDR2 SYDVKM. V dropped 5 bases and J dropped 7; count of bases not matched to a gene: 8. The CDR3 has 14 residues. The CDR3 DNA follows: TGTGCCAGCAGTCCACCACAGGGGGCCGGTGAAGCTTTCTTT. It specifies CASSPPQGAGEAFF.

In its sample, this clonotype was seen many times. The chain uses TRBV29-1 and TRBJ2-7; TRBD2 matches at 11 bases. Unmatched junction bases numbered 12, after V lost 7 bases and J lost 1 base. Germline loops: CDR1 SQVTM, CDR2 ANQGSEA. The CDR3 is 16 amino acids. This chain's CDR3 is CSAVGFTSGSSYEQYF. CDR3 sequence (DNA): TGCAGCGCCGTAGGGTTCACTAGCGGGAGTTCCTACGAGCAGTACTTC.

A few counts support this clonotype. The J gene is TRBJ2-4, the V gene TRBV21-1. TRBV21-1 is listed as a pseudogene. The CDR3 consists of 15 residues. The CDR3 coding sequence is TGTGCCAGCAGCAAAAAGTTCAGTCTCAAAAACATTCAGTACTTC. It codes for CASSKKFSLKNIQYF.

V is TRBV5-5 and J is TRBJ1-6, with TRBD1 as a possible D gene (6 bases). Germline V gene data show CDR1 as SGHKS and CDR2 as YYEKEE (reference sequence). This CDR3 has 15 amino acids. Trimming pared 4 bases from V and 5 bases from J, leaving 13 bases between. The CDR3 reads CASSLTGRNNSPLHF. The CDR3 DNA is TGTGCCAGCAGCCTGACAGGCCGCAATAATTCACCCCTCCACTTT.

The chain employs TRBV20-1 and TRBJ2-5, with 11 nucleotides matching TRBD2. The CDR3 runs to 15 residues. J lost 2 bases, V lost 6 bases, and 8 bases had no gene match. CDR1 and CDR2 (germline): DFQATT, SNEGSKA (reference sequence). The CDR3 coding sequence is TGCAGTGCAAGACTAGCGGGAACCCCACAAGAGACCCAGTACTTC. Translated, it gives CSARLAGTPQETQYF.

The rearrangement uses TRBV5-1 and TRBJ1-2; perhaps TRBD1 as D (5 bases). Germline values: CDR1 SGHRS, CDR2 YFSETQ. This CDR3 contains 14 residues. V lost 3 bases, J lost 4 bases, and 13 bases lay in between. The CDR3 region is CASSWRVGPYGYTF. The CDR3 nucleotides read TGCGCCAGCAGCTGGAGGGTGGGGCCCTATGGCTACACCTTC.

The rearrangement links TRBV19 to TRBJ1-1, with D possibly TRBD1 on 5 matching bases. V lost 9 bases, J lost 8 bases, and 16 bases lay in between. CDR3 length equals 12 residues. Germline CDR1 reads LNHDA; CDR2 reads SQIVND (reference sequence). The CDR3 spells CASEGSLAEAFF. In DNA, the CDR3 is TGTGCCAGCGAGGGGAGCCTAGCCGAAGCTTTCTTT.

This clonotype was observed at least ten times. The CDR3 region is CASSLGLVEQYF. CDR3 DNA sequence: TGTGCCAGCAGCTTAGGACTAGTGGAGCAGTACTTC. The chain links TRBV7-2 to TRBJ2-7; D perhaps matches TRBD2 (6 bases). V was cut by 1 base and J by 7 bases, with 8 bases left in between. The CDR3 contains 12 residues. In germline, CDR1 is SGHTA, CDR2 FQGNSA.

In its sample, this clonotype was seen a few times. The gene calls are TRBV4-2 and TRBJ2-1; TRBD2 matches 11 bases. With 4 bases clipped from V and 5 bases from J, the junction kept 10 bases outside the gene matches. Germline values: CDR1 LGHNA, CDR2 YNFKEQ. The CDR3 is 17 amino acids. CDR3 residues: CASSPRSGTSGHNEQFF. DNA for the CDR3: TGTGCCAGCAGCCCGCGGTCCGGGACTAGCGGACACAATGAGCAGTTCTTC.